This is a list of T cell receptor beta chains from one sample in a study of T cell responses to AZD1222 COVID-19 vaccine. Sequencing was performed with immunoSEQ multiplex PCR; in TCRdb, only in-frame clones are kept and a portion is missing. The sample yields around 140,000 clones, around 90% seen once. The source was peripheral blood, collected 28 days after the second dose of the MenACWY control vaccine. The receptors derive from an adult who received the MenACWY meningococcal vaccine as a control. The CDR3 runs from the conserved cysteine through the conserved F or W. The order of the fields is CDR3 DNA, CDR3 protein, clone size, V gene, D gene, J gene. The D gene is left open where the match is weak. Rows give clone size only sometimes, using once, few, many, or a class for an expanded clone.

cdr3_nt: TGCGCCAGCAGCCGCGGACAGGGAGAAAATGGCTACACCTTC; cdr3_aa: CASSRGQGENGYTF; clone_size: .; v_call: TRBV5-1; d_call: TRBD1; j_call: TRBJ1-2
cdr3_nt: TGTGCCAGCAGACCCGGTTCCCAAGAGACCCAGTACTTC; cdr3_aa: CASRPGSQETQYF; clone_size: .; v_call: TRBV28; d_call: .; j_call: TRBJ2-5
cdr3_nt: TGCAGCGCGGGACAGAACTATGGCTACACCTTC; cdr3_aa: CSAGQNYGYTF; clone_size: .; v_call: TRBV29-1; d_call: TRBD1; j_call: TRBJ1-2
cdr3_nt: TGTGCCAGCAGTGAAGGTCGGCAGGCGAACACTGAAGCTTTCTTT; cdr3_aa: CASSEGRQANTEAFF; clone_size: .; v_call: TRBV2; d_call: .; j_call: TRBJ1-1
cdr3_nt: TGTGCCAGCAGCTTCGAGGGTAGAGTTACCTCGGACACTGAAGCTTTCTTT; cdr3_aa: CASSFEGRVTSDTEAFF; clone_size: once; v_call: TRBV5-6; d_call: .; j_call: TRBJ1-1
cdr3_nt: TGTGCCACCAGTGAAATGACTAGCGGGAACACCGGGGAGCTGTTTTTT; cdr3_aa: CATSEMTSGNTGELFF; clone_size: .; v_call: TRBV24-1; d_call: TRBD2; j_call: TRBJ2-2
cdr3_nt: TGTGCCAGCAGTTTAAATTGGGGGGGCACTGAAGCTTTCTTT; cdr3_aa: CASSLNWGGTEAFF; clone_size: .; v_call: TRBV28; d_call: .; j_call: TRBJ1-1
cdr3_nt: TGTGCCAGCAGTGATCCCGGGTCCAACAATGAGCAGTTCTTC; cdr3_aa: CASSDPGSNNEQFF; clone_size: once; v_call: TRBV6-1; d_call: .; j_call: TRBJ2-1
cdr3_nt: TGTGCCAGCAGCCAGAGCCGAGGGCTGACTGAAGCTTTCTTT; cdr3_aa: CASSQSRGLTEAFF; clone_size: .; v_call: TRBV4-2; d_call: .; j_call: TRBJ1-1
cdr3_nt: TGTGCCAGCAGTGACTGGGATCTCTCCTCTGGACAGGGAAGTCAGCCCCAGCATTTT; cdr3_aa: CASSDWDLSSGQGSQPQHF; clone_size: .; v_call: TRBV2; d_call: TRBD1; j_call: TRBJ1-5
cdr3_nt: TGCAGTGCCCGACGCGATACGCAGTATTTT; cdr3_aa: CSARRDTQYF; clone_size: .; v_call: TRBV20-1; d_call: .; j_call: TRBJ2-3
cdr3_nt: TGTGCCAGCAGCCAAGAATACCGAGTCCAAAACCAAGAGACCCAGTACTTC; cdr3_aa: CASSQEYRVQNQETQYF; clone_size: .; v_call: TRBV4-2; d_call: .; j_call: TRBJ2-5
cdr3_nt: TGCGCCAGCAGTGATGTCGGGGGGCAGGGGGAGACCCAGTACTTC; cdr3_aa: CASSDVGGQGETQYF; clone_size: .; v_call: TRBV10-1; d_call: .; j_call: TRBJ2-5
cdr3_nt: TGTGCCAGCAGTTACGAGGAGAACACTGAAGCTTTCTTT; cdr3_aa: CASSYEENTEAFF; clone_size: .; v_call: TRBV6-2/TRBV6-3; d_call: .; j_call: TRBJ1-1
cdr3_nt: TGTGCCAGCAGCCATTTGGACCTAGCCAAAAACATTCAGTACTTC; cdr3_aa: CASSHLDLAKNIQYF; clone_size: .; v_call: TRBV6-2/TRBV6-3; d_call: .; j_call: TRBJ2-4
cdr3_nt: TGCGCCAGCAGCCTGCGGGAACAAGAGACCCAGTACTTC; cdr3_aa: CASSLREQETQYF; clone_size: few; v_call: TRBV4-3; d_call: .; j_call: TRBJ2-5
cdr3_nt: TGTGCCAGCTCGAGACACGCGAACACTGAAGCTTTCTTT; cdr3_aa: CASSRHANTEAFF; clone_size: .; v_call: TRBV18; d_call: .; j_call: TRBJ1-1
cdr3_nt: TGTGCCAGCAGTGGGGTAGAGGAGACCCGGCAGTACTTC; cdr3_aa: CASSGVEETRQYF; clone_size: .; v_call: TRBV28; d_call: .; j_call: TRBJ2-7
cdr3_nt: TGTGCCAGCAGCGTAACTCGCTACGAGCAGTACTTC; cdr3_aa: CASSVTRYEQYF; clone_size: .; v_call: TRBV7-9; d_call: .; j_call: TRBJ2-7
cdr3_nt: TGTGCCAGCAGCCAAGCCATAGGTGGCTACACCTTC; cdr3_aa: CASSQAIGGYTF; clone_size: once; v_call: TRBV3-1/TRBV3-2; d_call: .; j_call: TRBJ1-2
cdr3_nt: TGTGCCAGCAGCTTAAAGGGACAGGGTTCCCACGAGCAGTACTTC; cdr3_aa: CASSLKGQGSHEQYF; clone_size: .; v_call: TRBV7-2; d_call: TRBD1; j_call: TRBJ2-7
cdr3_nt: TGTGCCAGCTCACCACAGACAGGGGCGCGTTACGAGCAGTACTTC; cdr3_aa: CASSPQTGARYEQYF; clone_size: .; v_call: TRBV18; d_call: TRBD1; j_call: TRBJ2-7
cdr3_nt: TGTGCCAGCTCACAATCGGGACAGGGTCTTCAGCCCCAGCATTTT; cdr3_aa: CASSQSGQGLQPQHF; clone_size: .; v_call: TRBV18; d_call: TRBD1; j_call: TRBJ1-5
cdr3_nt: TGTGCCAGCGCGTTCCAAGAGACCCAGTACTTC; cdr3_aa: CASAFQETQYF; clone_size: .; v_call: TRBV2; d_call: .; j_call: TRBJ2-5
cdr3_nt: TGTGCCAGCAAAAGGACAGGGGGCGAGTCACCCCTCCACTTT; cdr3_aa: CASKRTGGESPLHF; clone_size: .; v_call: TRBV2; d_call: TRBD1; j_call: TRBJ1-6
cdr3_nt: TGTGCCAGCTCACCAAGAATGGCTCAACCCCACGAGCAGTACTTC; cdr3_aa: CASSPRMAQPHEQYF; clone_size: .; v_call: TRBV18; d_call: .; j_call: TRBJ2-7
cdr3_nt: TGTGCCACCAGCCCAGGCGTTTCGAATGAAAAACTGTTTTTT; cdr3_aa: CATSPGVSNEKLFF; clone_size: .; v_call: TRBV15; d_call: .; j_call: TRBJ1-4
cdr3_nt: TGTGCCAGCAGTTACTCCTTCCTAGCGGGAGGATACGAGCAGTACTTC; cdr3_aa: CASSYSFLAGGYEQYF; clone_size: few; v_call: TRBV6-6; d_call: TRBD2; j_call: TRBJ2-7
cdr3_nt: TGTGCCAGCAGCGACGGGACAGGGGCCAGAGGTACTGAAGCTTTCTTT; cdr3_aa: CASSDGTGARGTEAFF; clone_size: .; v_call: TRBV7-2; d_call: TRBD1; j_call: TRBJ1-1
cdr3_nt: TGTGCCAGTAGTAGCCTAGCGGGAGGAACAGATACGCAGTATTTT; cdr3_aa: CASSSLAGGTDTQYF; clone_size: .; v_call: TRBV19; d_call: TRBD2; j_call: TRBJ2-3
cdr3_nt: TGCGCCAGCAGCCAAAGGGGACAGATCTATGGCTACACCTTC; cdr3_aa: CASSQRGQIYGYTF; clone_size: .; v_call: TRBV4-1; d_call: TRBD1; j_call: TRBJ1-2
cdr3_nt: TGTGCCAGCAGTTACGGGACCGCGGAGGGCTACACCTTC; cdr3_aa: CASSYGTAEGYTF; clone_size: .; v_call: TRBV6-5; d_call: .; j_call: TRBJ1-2
cdr3_nt: TGTGCCAGCAGTCTCAGACAGGTCACTGAAGCTTTCTTT; cdr3_aa: CASSLRQVTEAFF; clone_size: .; v_call: TRBV28; d_call: .; j_call: TRBJ1-1
cdr3_nt: TGTGCCAGCAGTGCGGGACAGGGAGATACGCAGTATTTT; cdr3_aa: CASSAGQGDTQYF; clone_size: .; v_call: TRBV2; d_call: TRBD1; j_call: TRBJ2-3
cdr3_nt: TGTGCCTGGAGTGTTGGACAGGGGCCCTACAATGAGCAGTTCTTC; cdr3_aa: CAWSVGQGPYNEQFF; clone_size: .; v_call: TRBV30; d_call: TRBD1; j_call: TRBJ2-1
cdr3_nt: TGTGCCATCAGTGAGGGCTACGAGCAGTACTTC; cdr3_aa: CAISEGYEQYF; clone_size: .; v_call: TRBV10-3; d_call: .; j_call: TRBJ2-7
cdr3_nt: TGTGCCAGTAGTCTGGGGGTTGTGAACACTGAAGCTTTCTTT; cdr3_aa: CASSLGVVNTEAFF; clone_size: .; v_call: TRBV19; d_call: .; j_call: TRBJ1-1
cdr3_nt: TGTGCCAGCAGCTTTTATACTAGCGGGGGTGTGGATACGCAGTATTTT; cdr3_aa: CASSFYTSGGVDTQYF; clone_size: .; v_call: TRBV7-9; d_call: TRBD2; j_call: TRBJ2-3
cdr3_nt: TGTGCCAGCAGCAAACAGGGCAGGGGCACTGAAGCTTTCTTT; cdr3_aa: CASSKQGRGTEAFF; clone_size: few; v_call: TRBV5-5; d_call: .; j_call: TRBJ1-1
cdr3_nt: TGCGCCAGCAGCCACTCGGGGACAGGGGATGAAAAACTGTTTTTT; cdr3_aa: CASSHSGTGDEKLFF; clone_size: .; v_call: TRBV4-1; d_call: TRBD1; j_call: TRBJ1-4
cdr3_nt: TGTGCCAGTAGTATAGATCAAGGAGGCACCCTCCACTTT; cdr3_aa: CASSIDQGGTLHF; clone_size: .; v_call: TRBV19; d_call: .; j_call: TRBJ1-6